The next 23 T cell receptor beta chains were all read from a single sample in a study of T cells after posttransplantation cyclophosphamide. Using immunoSEQ multiplex PCR, the repertoire was profiled, and TCRdb retains in-frame clones only, with some absent. This sample has 10,000 to 15,000 clones, with approximately 82% found just once. Sampled 1 year posttransplant, controls received myeloablative marrow transplants, methotrexate and a calcineurin inhibitor. The starting material was PBMCs, obtained about 350 days after allogeneic stem cell transplant with calcineurin inhibitor and methotrexate. Receptors originate from a young adult male patient who received an allogeneic stem cell transplant from an unrelated donor, was CMV-positive, and had acute GVHD only. Some T cells may be transferred from the graft donor.

The V call is TRBV18, the J call TRBJ2-7; 8 nucleotides agree with TRBD1. The junction had 10 bases not matched to a gene; V was cut back by 1 base and J by 5 bases. CDR1 KGHSH and CDR2 LQKENI come from the germline V gene. CDR3 size: 16 residues. CDR3 amino acids: CASSPQVARGPDEQYF. The DNA of the CDR3 is TGTGCCAGCTCACCACAAGTCGCCAGGGGGCCTGACGAGCAGTACTTC.

This chain links TRBV29-1 with TRBJ1-3; tentative D call: TRBD1 (5 bases). V lost 6 bases and J 1 base, leaving 7 bases between the germline ends. The CDR3 extends over 12 amino acids. The germline CDR1 and CDR2 sequences are SQVTM and ANQGSEA. CDR3 sequence reads: CSVGTSGNTIYF. DNA of the CDR3: TGCAGCGTGGGGACTTCTGGAAACACCATATATTTT.

V usage is TRBV7-6 and J usage is TRBJ1-1; TRBD1 matches 12 bases. Germline CDR1 and CDR2: SGHVS and FNYEAQ. The V and J ends lost 6 bases and 5 bases, in that order; junction bases with no gene match: 10. The CDR3 is 16 residues long. The CDR3 sequence: CASRPGQGARRTEAFF. Written as DNA, the CDR3 is TGTGCCAGCAGACCGGGACAGGGGGCGCGGCGAACTGAAGCTTTCTTT. Based on the CDR3 plus reference TRBV7-6 and TRBJ1-1, the full variable domain is GAGVSQSPRYKVTKRGQDVALRCDPISGHVSLYWYRQALGQGPEFLTYFNYEAQQDKSGLPNDRFSAERPEGSISTLTIQRTEQRDSAMYRCASRPGQGARRTEAFFGQGTRLTVV.

The J gene is TRBJ1-2, the V gene TRBV2; TRBD1 might be the D (6 bases). V lost 5 bases and J 2 bases, leaving 15 bases between the germline ends. The CDR3 sequence is 15 residues long. Germline V gives CDR1 SNHLY, CDR2 FYNNEI. CDR3 amino acids: CASSPPLQGNYGYTF. The DNA for the CDR3 is TGTGCCAGCAGTCCCCCGCTTCAGGGGAACTATGGCTACACCTTC. The full variable domain, with the rest looked up from reference TRBV2 and TRBJ1-2, is EPEVTQTPSHQVTQMGQEVILRCVPISNHLYFYWYRQILGQKVEFLVSFYNNEISEKSEIFDDQFSVERPDGSNFTLKIRSTKLEDSAMYFCASSPPLQGNYGYTFGSGTRLTVV.

The chain joins TRBV5-1 to TRBJ2-5; 8 bases map to TRBD1. This CDR3 region has 18 residues. Per the germline V gene, CDR1 is SGHRS and CDR2 is YFSETQ. The junction had 15 bases not matched to a gene; V was cut back by 5 bases and J by 0 bases. CDR3 region: CASRGPGSGTGDQETQYF. In nucleotides, the CDR3 is TGCGCCAGCAGGGGCCCCGGCTCCGGGACAGGCGACCAAGAGACCCAGTACTTC.

The chain combines TRBV7-2 with TRBJ1-5; possible D gene TRBD1, 5 bases. CDR3 length: 17 amino acids. Trimming removed 4 bases at V and 0 bases at J, with 16 bases between. Germline CDR1 and CDR2: SGHTA and FQGNSA. The CDR3 region is CASSSFGGAFSNQPQHF. CDR3 bases: TGTGCCAGCAGCTCCTTCGGAGGGGCCTTTAGCAATCAGCCCCAGCATTTT.

The chain couples TRBV5-1 to TRBJ2-3, with D uncertain. CDR3 length equals 11 residues. Germline lookup yields CDR1 SGHRS and CDR2 YFSETQ. Trimming removed 4 bases at V and 4 bases at J, with 4 bases between. The CDR3 reads CASSVADTQYF. The DNA for the CDR3 is TGCGCCAGCAGCGTCGCAGATACGCAGTATTTT. Variable domain in full (rest from reference TRBV5-1 and TRBJ2-3): KAGVTQTPRYLIKTRGQQVTLSCSPISGHRSVSWYQQTPGQGLQFLFEYFSETQRNKGNFPGRFSGRQFSNSRSEMNVSTLELGDSALYLCASSVADTQYFGPGTRLTVL.

The V call is TRBV6-5, the J call TRBJ2-1, with D possibly being TRBD1 (5 bases). V was shortened by 7 bases and J by 4 bases, with 17 bases between the two germline ends. The germline V gene encodes CDR1 MNHEY and CDR2 SVGAGI. CDR3 length: 15 residues. As DNA, the CDR3 is TGTGCCAGCAACCCGGACACGGCCTCTTACAATGAGCAGTTCTTC. It specifies CASNPDTASYNEQFF.

In DNA, the CDR3 is TGTGCCTGGAGCCCGGACAGGGCGAGGAATCAGCCCCAGCATTTT. Its protein product is CAWSPDRARNQPQHF. This chain connects TRBV30 to TRBJ1-5; 8 nucleotides align to TRBD1. The V segment lost 3 bases and the J segment 4 bases; nucleotides outside the gene matches: 8. The CDR3 runs 15 residues. The germline gives CDR1 GTSNPN, CDR2 SVGIG (reference sequence).

V is TRBV27 and J is TRBJ2-7, with 8 bases that match TRBD2. In germline, CDR1 is MNHEY, CDR2 SMNVEV (reference sequence). The CDR3 length is 12 residues. The V and J ends lost 11 bases and 5 bases, in that order; junction bases with no gene match: 8. The CDR3 DNA reads TGTGCCTGCCGCGGGGGGTACCACGAGCAGTACTTC. This gives the protein CACRGGYHEQYF.

The chain links TRBV9 to TRBJ2-1, with 10 bases aligning to TRBD2. CDR1 and CDR2 from the germline V gene are SGDLS and YYNGEE. The CDR3 is 15 residues long. Unmatched junction bases numbered 6, after V lost 5 bases and J lost 4 bases. The CDR3 nucleotides are TGTGCCAGCAGTCCGACTAGCGGGCTGTACAATGAGCAGTTCTTC. The encoded protein is CASSPTSGLYNEQFF.

The V call is TRBV6-5, the J call TRBJ2-7, with 7 nucleotides matching TRBD1. The CDR3 is 14 amino acids. Germline CDR1 MNHEY, CDR2 SVGAGI. Losses at the gene ends were 7 bases for V and 3 bases for J; bases not matched to a gene: 9. CDR3 protein: CASTAPGQSYEQYF. CDR3 in DNA: TGTGCCAGCACCGCACCGGGACAGAGCTACGAGCAGTACTTC.

The chain links TRBV27 to TRBJ2-5; 13 nucleotides line up with TRBD2. The CDR3 length is 15 residues. In germline, CDR1 is MNHEY, CDR2 SMNVEV (reference sequence). V lost 5 bases and J lost 4; bases outside the gene matches: 4. CDR3 coding DNA: TGTGCCAGCAGTACCGGACTAGCGGGAGTAGAGACCCAGTACTTC. Its translation is CASSTGLAGVETQYF.

The chain couples TRBV2 to TRBJ1-3; tentative D call: TRBD1 (6 bases). This CDR3 has 14 amino acids. Trimming removed 4 bases at V and 2 bases at J, with 9 bases between. Looked up from germline, CDR1 is SNHLY and CDR2 is FYNNEI. The CDR3 spells CASSVQGTGNTIYF. As DNA, the CDR3 is TGTGCCAGCAGTGTACAGGGCACTGGAAACACCATATATTTT.

The rearrangement joins TRBV6-1 to TRBJ2-1, with 9 nucleotides matching TRBD2. V was clipped by 6 bases and J by 4 bases; unmatched bases: 7. CDR1 is MNHNS and CDR2 is SASEGT in the germline V gene. The CDR3 has 15 residues. The CDR3 sequence is CASRALAGPYNEQFF. The CDR3 region has the DNA TGTGCCAGCAGAGCCCTAGCGGGGCCGTACAATGAGCAGTTCTTC.

This chain uses TRBV29-1 with TRBJ2-1; 10 positions agree with TRBD2. Germline V lookup: CDR1 SQVTM, CDR2 ANQGSEA. The CDR3 sequence is 18 residues long. V trimming: 0 bases; J trimming: 9 bases; junction bases outside the gene matches: 17. CDR3 DNA sequence: TGCAGCGTTGAAGAAGGGAGGGGGAACTGGCTAGCGGGAGCTGAGCAGTTCTTC. It translates to CSVEEGRGNWLAGAEQFF.

This clone was counted between two and nine times. The V gene is TRBV7-6, the J gene TRBJ2-1; possibly TRBD1 for D (5 bases). Germline V gene data show CDR1 as SGHVS and CDR2 as FNYEAQ. The CDR3 consists of 15 residues. V was cut by 7 bases and J by 0 bases, with 13 bases left in between. The CDR3 sequence: CASTRVASSYNEQFF. The CDR3 coding sequence is TGTGCCAGCACCAGGGTAGCAAGCTCCTACAATGAGCAGTTCTTC.

A single count supports this clone. The chain combines TRBV6-6 with TRBJ2-3; 10 bases line up with TRBD2. The CDR3 runs 16 residues. Germline CDR1 is MNHNY and CDR2 is SVGAGI (reference sequence). J lost 4 bases, V lost 7 bases, and 11 bases had no gene match. This CDR3 reads CASNHLSGRYADTQYF. The CDR3 DNA reads TGTGCCAGCAACCACCTTAGCGGGAGGTATGCAGATACGCAGTATTTT.

This clone was recorded once. V is TRBV7-6 and J is TRBJ2-2, with 14 bases matching TRBD2. V lost 8 bases to trimming and J lost 1 base; unmatched junction nucleotides: 6. The CDR3 spans 17 residues. The germline V gene encodes CDR1 SGHVS and CDR2 FNYEAQ. CDR3 nucleotides: TGTGCCAGCGGCCGACTAGCGGGAGGGGGGAACACCGGGGAGCTGTTTTTT. It codes for CASGRLAGGGNTGELFF.

This clone was recorded only once. The chain joins TRBV11-2 to TRBJ2-2; TRBD2 aligns across 8 bases. V dropped 5 bases and J dropped 6; count of bases not matched to a gene: 2. There are 13 residues in the CDR3. Germline V gives CDR1 SGHAT, CDR2 FQNNGV. CDR3 loop: CASSAGGPGELFF. As DNA, the CDR3 is TGTGCCAGCAGCGCGGGGGGCCCCGGGGAGCTGTTTTTT.

The V call is TRBV7-9, the J call TRBJ2-5, with TRBD1 identical over 9 bases. Germline lookup yields CDR1 SEHNR and CDR2 FQNEAQ (reference sequence). This CDR3 contains 13 residues. The V gene end was trimmed by 6 bases and the J gene end by 5 bases; junction bases not matched to a gene: 4. CDR3 DNA: TGTGCCAGCAGGCGGGACAGGGAGGAGACCCAGTACTTC. This codes for CASRRDREETQYF.

This clone was seen a single time. The rearrangement links TRBV9 to TRBJ2-6; perhaps TRBD1 as D (6 bases). The V gene's germline CDR1 is SGDLS and CDR2 YYNGEE. Trimming took off 3 bases at V and 3 bases at J, with 13 bases between the two ends. The CDR3 totals 16 residues. DNA for the CDR3: TGTGCCAGCAGCGAGTGGGGGCGGGTTGGGGCCAACGTCCTGACTTTC. It is translated as CASSEWGRVGANVLTF.

J is TRBJ2-2 and V is TRBV7-2, with 10 positions matching TRBD1. The CDR3 runs to 14 residues. The germline CDR1 and CDR2 sequences are SGHTA and FQGNSA. After removal of 0 bases from V and 11 bases from J, the junction contained 3 bases not matched to a gene. CDR3 DNA: TGTGCCAGCAGCTTAGCGCGGGACAGGGGTGAGCTGTTTTTT. It yields the protein CASSLARDRGELFF.